This TCR beta chain stems from a study of Ad26.COV2.S vaccination and SARS-CoV-2 variants. Germline V gene data show CDR1 as SGHNT and CDR2 as YYREEE (reference sequence). This CDR3 region has 14 residues. The V gene lost 5 bases and the J gene lost 7 bases, with 15 bases spanning the gap. Here immunoSEQ multiplex PCR was the method, and the copy in TCRdb shows in-frame clones only, minus some. The table has hundreds of thousands of clones, approximately 84% seen once; the top ten hold 2.5% to 3.5%. Treatment in this sample: some 19 received Ad26.COV2.S at low or high dose, single or two shots; 5 received placebo; per-sample allocation not given. Vaccine and placebo recipients were sampled on day 63 after the first injection.

V usage is TRBV5-4 and J usage is TRBJ2-2; D may match TRBD1 or TRBD2 (7 bases each). Sequences were derived from peripheral blood, sampled in a trial of Ad26.COV2.S vaccine versus placebo. This clonotype originated in a person aged 18-60 years who received the Ad26.COV2.S COVID-19 vaccine or a placebo. CDR3: CASRLQGGVGELFF. The CDR3 DNA reads as TGTGCCAGCAGATTGCAGGGGGGGGTCGGGGAGCTGTTTTTT. The full variable domain, completed using reference TRBV5-4 and TRBJ2-2, is ETGVTQSPTHLIKTRGQQVTLRCSSQSGHNTVSWYQQALGQGPQFIFQYYREEENGRGNFPPRFSGLQFPNYSSELNVNALELDDSALYLCASRLQGGVGELFFGEGSRLTVL.